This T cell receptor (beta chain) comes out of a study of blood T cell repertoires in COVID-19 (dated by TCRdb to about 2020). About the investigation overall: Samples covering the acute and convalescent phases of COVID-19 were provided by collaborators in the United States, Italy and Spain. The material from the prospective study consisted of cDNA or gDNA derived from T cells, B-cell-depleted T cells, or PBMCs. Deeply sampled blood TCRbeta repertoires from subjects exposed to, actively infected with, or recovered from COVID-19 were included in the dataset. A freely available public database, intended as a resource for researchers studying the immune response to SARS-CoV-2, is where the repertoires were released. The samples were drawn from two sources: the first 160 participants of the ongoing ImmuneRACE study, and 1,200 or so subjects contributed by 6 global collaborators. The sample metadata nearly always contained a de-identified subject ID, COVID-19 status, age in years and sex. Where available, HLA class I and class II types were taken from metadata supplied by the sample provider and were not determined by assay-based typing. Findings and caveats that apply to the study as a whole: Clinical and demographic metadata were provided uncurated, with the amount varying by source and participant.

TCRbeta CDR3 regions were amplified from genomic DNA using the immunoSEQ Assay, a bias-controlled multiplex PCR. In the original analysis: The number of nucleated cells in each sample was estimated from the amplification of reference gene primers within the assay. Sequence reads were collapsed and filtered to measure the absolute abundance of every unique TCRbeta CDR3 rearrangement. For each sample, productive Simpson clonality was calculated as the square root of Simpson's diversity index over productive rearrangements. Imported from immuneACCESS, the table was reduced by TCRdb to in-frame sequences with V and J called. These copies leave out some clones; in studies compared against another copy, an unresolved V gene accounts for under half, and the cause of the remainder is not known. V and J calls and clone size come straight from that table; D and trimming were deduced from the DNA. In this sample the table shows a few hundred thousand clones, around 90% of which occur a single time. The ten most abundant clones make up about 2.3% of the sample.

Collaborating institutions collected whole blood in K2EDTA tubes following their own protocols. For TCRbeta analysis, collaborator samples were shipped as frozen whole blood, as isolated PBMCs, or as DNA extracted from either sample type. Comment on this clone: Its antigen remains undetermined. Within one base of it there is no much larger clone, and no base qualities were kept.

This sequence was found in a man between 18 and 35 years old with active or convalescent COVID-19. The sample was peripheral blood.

The DNA reads as follows: TGTGCCAGCAGCTTATTAGCGGAAGGGTACGAGCAGTACTTC. Its translation reads: CASSLLAEGYEQYF. The sequence links TRBV7-2 to TRBJ2-7; a tentative D match to TRBD2 spans 6 bases. Trimming at the junction amounts to 2 bases on V and 4 bases on J, and the germline ends lie 12 bases apart. Spanning cysteine to phenylalanine, the CDR3 consists of 14 amino acids. Just CDR3 DNA is preserved here, 42 bases in frame from base 1. Sequences SGHTA (CDR1) and FQGNSA (CDR2) are obtained from the germline V gene.